This T cell receptor beta chain was profiled in a study of blood T cell repertoires in COVID-19. The CDR3 has 14 residues. Trimming cost V 6 bases and J 5 bases; bases outside gene matches: 7. Per germline, CDR1 SNHLY and CDR2 FYNNEI. Original handling: Nucleated cell counts were estimated from reference gene primer amplification. Data came from immunoSEQ multiplex PCR; TCRdb stores just in-frame clones and leaves some out. V and J calls and clone size follow that table, whereas D and trimming were derived from the DNA. Found here are roughly 350,000 clones, approximately 89% of them singletons; the top ten hold 8% to 13%.

The clonotype was recovered from a woman in her twenties or thirties with COVID-19, enrolled during active disease. The sample taken for sequencing was peripheral blood. J is TRBJ1-2 and V is TRBV2; 9 nucleotides agree with TRBD1. CDR3 loop: CASRSGTGQYGYTF. Written as DNA, the CDR3 is TGTGCCAGCAGATCCGGGACAGGGCAATATGGCTACACCTTC.